The text below deals with one TCR beta chain. Its antigen is unknown. This entry belongs to a study of T cell responses to AZD1222 COVID-19 vaccine. Overall study: It was second doses at about 4 or about 12 weeks that were pooled. Study findings and constraints: Nearly half of unique spike-specific TCRs reportedly avoided B.1.351 and B.1.1.7 mutated regions. Just six AZD1222 recipients tested seropositive at baseline. Clonal diversity was possibly underestimated; the donors were predominantly white British and more often female.

Using immunoSEQ multiplex PCR, the repertoire was profiled, and TCRdb retains in-frame clones only, with some absent. The data hold about 99,000 clones, with over 90% observed a single time. The source of this sequence is an adult in good health. This specimen was peripheral blood, taken on day 0 of AZD1222 vaccination.

The CDR3 DNA reads TGTGCCAGCAGTTCGGGCAGCACGAGAGAAAAACTGTTTTTT. It encodes CASSSGSTREKLFF. V is TRBV27 and J is TRBJ1-4; D not resolved. V lost 4 bases, J lost 8 bases, and 14 bases lay in between. The length of the CDR3 is 14 residues. The germline V gene has CDR1 MNHEY and CDR2 SMNVEV (reference sequence).